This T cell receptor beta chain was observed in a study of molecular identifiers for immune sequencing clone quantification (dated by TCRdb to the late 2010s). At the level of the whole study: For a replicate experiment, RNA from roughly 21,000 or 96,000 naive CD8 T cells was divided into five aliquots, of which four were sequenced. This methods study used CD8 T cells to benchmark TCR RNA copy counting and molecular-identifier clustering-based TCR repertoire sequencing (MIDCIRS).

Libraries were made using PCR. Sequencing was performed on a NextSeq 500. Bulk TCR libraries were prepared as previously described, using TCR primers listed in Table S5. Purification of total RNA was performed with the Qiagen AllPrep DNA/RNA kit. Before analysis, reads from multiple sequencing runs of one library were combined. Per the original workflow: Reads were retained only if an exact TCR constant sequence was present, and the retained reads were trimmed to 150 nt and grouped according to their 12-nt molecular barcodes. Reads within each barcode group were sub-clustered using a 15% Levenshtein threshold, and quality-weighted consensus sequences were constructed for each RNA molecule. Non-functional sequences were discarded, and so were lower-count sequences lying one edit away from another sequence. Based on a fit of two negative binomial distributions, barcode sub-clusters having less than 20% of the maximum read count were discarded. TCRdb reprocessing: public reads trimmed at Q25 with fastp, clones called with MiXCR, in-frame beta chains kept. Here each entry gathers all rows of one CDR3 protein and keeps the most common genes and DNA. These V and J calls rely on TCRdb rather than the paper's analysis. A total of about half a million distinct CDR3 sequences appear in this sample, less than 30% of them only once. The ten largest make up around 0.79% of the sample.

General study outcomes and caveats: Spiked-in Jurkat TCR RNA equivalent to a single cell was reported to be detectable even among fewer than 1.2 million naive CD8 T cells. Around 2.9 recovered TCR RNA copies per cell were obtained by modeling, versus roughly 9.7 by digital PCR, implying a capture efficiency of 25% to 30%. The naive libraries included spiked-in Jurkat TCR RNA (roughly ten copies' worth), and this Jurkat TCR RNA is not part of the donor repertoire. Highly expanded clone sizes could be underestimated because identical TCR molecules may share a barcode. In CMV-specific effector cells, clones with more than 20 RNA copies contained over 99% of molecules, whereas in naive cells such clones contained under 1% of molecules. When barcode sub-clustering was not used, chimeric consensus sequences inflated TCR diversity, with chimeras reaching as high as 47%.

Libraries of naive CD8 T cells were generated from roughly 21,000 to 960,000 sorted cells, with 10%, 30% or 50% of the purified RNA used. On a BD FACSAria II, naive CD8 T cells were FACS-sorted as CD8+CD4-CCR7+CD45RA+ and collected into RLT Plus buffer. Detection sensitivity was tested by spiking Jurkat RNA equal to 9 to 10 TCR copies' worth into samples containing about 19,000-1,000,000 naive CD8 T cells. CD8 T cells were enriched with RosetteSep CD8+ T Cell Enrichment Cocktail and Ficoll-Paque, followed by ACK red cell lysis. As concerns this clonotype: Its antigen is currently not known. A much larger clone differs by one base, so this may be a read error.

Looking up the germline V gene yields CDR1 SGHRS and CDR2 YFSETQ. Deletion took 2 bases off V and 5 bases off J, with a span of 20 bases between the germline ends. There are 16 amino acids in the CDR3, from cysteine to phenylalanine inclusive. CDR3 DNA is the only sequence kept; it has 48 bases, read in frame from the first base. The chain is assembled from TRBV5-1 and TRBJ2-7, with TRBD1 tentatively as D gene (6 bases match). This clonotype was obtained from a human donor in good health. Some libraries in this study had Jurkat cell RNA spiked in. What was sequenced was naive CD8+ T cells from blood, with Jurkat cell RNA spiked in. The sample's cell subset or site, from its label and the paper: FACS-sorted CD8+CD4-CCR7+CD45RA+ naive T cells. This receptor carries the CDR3 CASSFGQPQDEHEQYF. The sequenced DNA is TGCGCCAGCAGCTTCGGACAGCCTCAGGACGAACACGAGCAGTACTTC.